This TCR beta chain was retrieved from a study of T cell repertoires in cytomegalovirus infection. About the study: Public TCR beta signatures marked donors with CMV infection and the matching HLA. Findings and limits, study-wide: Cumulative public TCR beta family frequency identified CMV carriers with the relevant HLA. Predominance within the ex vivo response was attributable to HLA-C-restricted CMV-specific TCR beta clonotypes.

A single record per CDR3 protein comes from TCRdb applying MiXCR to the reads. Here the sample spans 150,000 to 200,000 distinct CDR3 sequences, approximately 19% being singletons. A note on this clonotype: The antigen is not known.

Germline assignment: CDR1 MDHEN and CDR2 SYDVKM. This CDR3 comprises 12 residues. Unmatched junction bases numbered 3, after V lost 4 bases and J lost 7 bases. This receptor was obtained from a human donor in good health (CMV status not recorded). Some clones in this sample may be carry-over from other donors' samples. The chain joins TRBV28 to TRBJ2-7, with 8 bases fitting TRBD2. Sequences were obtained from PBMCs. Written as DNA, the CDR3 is TGTGCCAGCAGTTCCCGGGGGGGAGAGCAGTACTTC. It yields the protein CASSSRGGEQYF. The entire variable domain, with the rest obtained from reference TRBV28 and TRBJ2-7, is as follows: DVKVTQSSRYLVKRTGEKVFLECVQDMDHENMFWYRQDPGLGLRLIYFSYDVKMKEKGDIPEGYSVSREKKERFSLILESASTNQTSMYLCASSSRGGEQYFGPGTRLTVT.